The following is a T cell receptor (beta chain) sequence with its context. The antigen this receptor binds is unknown. Nothing much larger sits one base from this clone, and base qualities are not available. Ficoll-Paque density gradient centrifugation was used to isolate PBMCs. The CDR3 numbers 15 residues from cysteine through phenylalanine. Of all the DNA, just the CDR3 is kept, 45 bases in frame from base 1. Per the germline V gene, SGHAT is the CDR1 and FQNNGV is the CDR2. V gives up 3 bases and J gives up 0 bases, and the segment between their germline ends measures 12 bases. Sequencing relied on an Illumina NovaSeq 6000. Using 5'RACE with constant-segment primers, TCRalpha and TCRbeta cDNA libraries were constructed, with sample barcodes and unique molecular identifiers added in the process. RNA was extracted from every sample with Trizol reagent. Libraries were amplified in two PCR steps, with a second sample barcode and Illumina TruSeq adapters added in the second step. Sequencing of the libraries was done on an Illumina NovaSeq, producing 2 x 150 bp paired-end reads. As for the authors' bioinformatics: With migec v1.2.7, reads were demultiplexed and then collapsed into UMI-guided consensus sequences. Using mixcr v2.1.11, the UMI consensuses were aligned to TRA and TRB V and J templates and assembled into clonotypes. A clonotype was counted as expanded or contracted only if both edgeR and NoisET called the change significant, with noise models trained on biological replicates. edgeR calls used a false discovery rate-adjusted p below 0.01 and a log2 fold-change threshold of 1. As an exploratory analysis of dynamics, max-normalized trajectories of the 1000 most abundant clonotypes were examined by PCA with hierarchical clustering. Each responding clone was given a CD4 or CD8 phenotype based on the CD4+ and CD8+ repertoires, which had been sequenced separately. Clones were called with MiXCR by TCRdb after fastp trimmed the public reads at Q25, and only in-frame beta chains were retained. For every CDR3 protein sequence, its rows merge into one entry that carries the most common genes and DNA. What appears here as the V and J calls and clone size reflects TCRdb's work, not the paper's. This sample gives about 400,000 distinct CDR3 sequences in total; about 22% of them show up just once. The ten largest account for about an eighth of the sample.

This entry belongs to a study of T-cell memory formation after mild COVID-19 listed by TCRdb under 2021. About the study as a whole: TCR sequence clusters from the two donors were largely donor specific. In a couple of donors, T-cell clones that expanded and contracted after mild COVID-19 were tracked by sequencing TCRalpha and TCRbeta repertoires over time. Two young, previously healthy adult volunteers made up the cohort, one male and one female. Paper-wide results and their limitations: Clones contracting from day 15 to 85 had balanced CD4/CD8 phenotypes, while a second wave expanding from day 15 to 37 was biased towards CD4+. Whether the second-wave clones peaking on day 37 were SARS-CoV-2 specific was not confirmed. Contracting CD4+ clones were located mainly in the CM and EM memory subsets, whereas CD8+ clones were found to be enriched in EMRA. Some responding clones were found in pre-infection memory, which suggests that pre-existing cross-reactive memory T cells took part in the SARS-CoV-2 response. The study included only a couple of mild cases, and larger cohorts that include severe cases with pre-infection samples were judged to be necessary.

The chain is made from TRBV11-2 and TRBJ2-7; too little of a D gene remains to name it. Sequencing was done on a sample of PBMCs or a T cell subset sorted from them (not recorded which). The TCR was taken from an adult woman who had mild COVID-19 (a few samples of this study predate the infection). The sample titles of this study are shuffled in the database, so cell type and time point are left out; the donor was told from shared clones. The DNA reads TGTGCCAGCAGCTTCATGGTTCCCGTCTCCTACGAGCAGTACTTC. Translated, it reads CASSFMVPVSYEQYF.